The 14 T cell receptor beta chains presented below share a single source sample, sequenced in a study of cytomegalovirus exposure and HLA in healthy donors (dated by TCRdb to between 2016 and 2019). The library was generated by the immunoSEQ multiplex PCR assay. For the multiplex PCR, a mixture combining 60 forward primers for TCR Vbeta segments and 13 reverse primers for TCR Jbeta segments was used. In TCRdb, the immuneACCESS table is reduced to in-frame sequences with V and J assigned. These tables do not hold every clone; where another copy was compared, an unresolved V gene accounts for under half, and the others remain unexplained. This sample has some 160,000 clones in its table, and approximately 77% of those were observed once. The ten largest clones add up to roughly 2% of the sample. Sequenced: PBMCs. Receptors were obtained from a man between 50 and 59 years old in good health and CMV-seropositive.

The chain links TRBV7-9 to TRBJ1-5; possible D gene TRBD1, 6 bases. The germline CDR1 and CDR2 sequences are SEHNR and FQNEAQ (reference sequence). V gave up 2 bases and J gave up 0 bases, with 20 bases separating them. The CDR3 covers 19 residues. CDR3 amino acids: CASSLLRTAYGYSNQPQHF. Here the CDR3 DNA reads TGTGCCAGCAGCTTACTCCGGACAGCCTACGGGTATAGCAATCAGCCCCAGCATTTT.

This sequence joins TRBV11-2 and TRBJ2-7; 12 nucleotides match TRBD2. Germline V gene data show CDR1 as SGHAT and CDR2 as FQNNGV. J lost 4 bases, V lost 1 base, and 5 bases had no gene match. CDR3 length equals 16 residues. CDR3 bases: TGTGCCAGCAGCTTAGCGGCTAGCGGGGGGGCATACGAGCAGTACTTC. The encoded protein is CASSLAASGGAYEQYF.

In its sample, this clone was seen a few times. This chain links TRBV29-1 with TRBJ2-7; D unresolved. Per germline, CDR1 SQVTM and CDR2 ANQGSEA. V was clipped by 4 bases and J by 2 bases, with 6 bases between them. This CDR3 is built from 11 residues. The CDR3 loop reads CSVVSAYEQYF. CDR3 bases: TGCAGCGTTGTCTCAGCCTACGAGCAGTACTTC.

The chain couples TRBV9 to TRBJ1-2; no definite D call. This CDR3 is 11 amino acids long. The germline gives CDR1 SGDLS, CDR2 YYNGEE. V was cut by 8 bases and J by 6 bases, with 11 bases left in between. CDR3 sequence reads: CASEILHGYTF. The CDR3 DNA is TGTGCCAGTGAGATTTTGCATGGCTACACCTTC.

V gene TRBV2 combines with J gene TRBJ1-1; D unresolved. Germline CDR1 and CDR2: SNHLY and FYNNEI. The CDR3 is 13 amino acids. Trimming pared 4 bases from V and 1 base from J, leaving 7 bases between. This CDR3 reads CASSVARNTEAFF. The CDR3 DNA reads TGTGCCAGCAGTGTTGCCAGGAACACTGAAGCTTTCTTT.

The genes are TRBV6-1 and TRBJ2-4; D is perhaps TRBD1 (6 bases). The CDR3 sequence is 16 residues long. Germline loops: CDR1 MNHNS, CDR2 SASEGT. The V end was cut by 4 bases, the J end by 4 bases, with 17 bases between. The CDR3 loop reads CASSGDTGTVKNIQYF. CDR3 DNA: TGTGCCAGCAGTGGGGACACCGGGACGGTTAAAAACATTCAGTACTTC.

The chain employs TRBV4-3 and TRBJ1-3, with unresolved D. V lost 1 base, J lost 0 bases, and 10 bases lay in between. From germline, CDR1 is LGHNA and CDR2 YSLEER. The CDR3 sequence is 16 residues long. The CDR3 coding sequence is TGCGCCAGCAGCCAAGCGTTCCGTTCCTCTGGAAACACCATATATTTT. Amino acids: CASSQAFRSSGNTIYF.

This chain connects TRBV29-1 to TRBJ2-1; possibly TRBD1 for D (6 bases). Trimming took off 2 bases at V and 5 bases at J, with 13 bases between the two ends. CDR1 and CDR2 from the germline V gene are SQVTM and ANQGSEA. The CDR3 has 14 amino acids. The CDR3 DNA follows: TGCAGCGTTGAAAGGGGGAGAATGGACAATGAGCAGTTCTTC. Protein sequence: CSVERGRMDNEQFF.

This clone was picked up one time. The genes are TRBV4-1 and TRBJ2-1; tentatively, D is TRBD1 (5 bases). Germline values: CDR1 MGHRA, CDR2 YSYEKL. This CDR3 spans 13 amino acids. The ends were cut back, 1 base at V and 8 bases at J, with 9 bases in the middle. CDR3 sequence: CASSQVGAHEQFF. The CDR3 DNA reads TGCGCCAGCAGCCAAGTTGGGGCCCATGAGCAGTTCTTC.

The genes are TRBV4-1 and TRBJ2-5; a possible D gene is TRBD2 (6 bases). This CDR3 has 17 amino acids. Trimming removed 1 base at V and 1 base at J, with 16 bases between. Germline V gives CDR1 MGHRA, CDR2 YSYEKL. CDR3 loop: CASSQGGLVLGQETQYF. The CDR3, as DNA: TGCGCCAGCAGCCAAGGGGGACTGGTTCTGGGCCAAGAGACCCAGTACTTC.

The chain employs TRBV19 and TRBJ2-5; 14 nucleotides align to TRBD2. Looked up from germline, CDR1 is LNHDA and CDR2 is SQIVND (reference sequence). The V gene end was trimmed by 5 bases and the J gene end by 2 bases; junction bases not matched to a gene: 10. This CDR3 has 18 amino acids. The CDR3 DNA sequence: TGTGCCAGTAGTTTACGACTAGCGGGGGGGCCTGGGCAAGAGACCCAGTACTTC. Protein: CASSLRLAGGPGQETQYF. Complete variable domain (other parts from reference TRBV19 and TRBJ2-5): DGGITQSPKYLFRKEGQNVTLSCEQNLNHDAMYWYRQDPGQGLRLIYYSQIVNDFQKGDIAEGYSVSREKKESFPLTVTSAQKNPTAFYLCASSLRLAGGPGQETQYFGPGTRLLVL.

The chain carries TRBV10-3 and TRBJ2-7; TRBD1 might be the D (5 bases). The CDR3 totals 12 residues. The V and J ends lost 10 bases and 2 bases respectively, with 12 bases between them. Germline CDR1 is ENHRY and CDR2 is SYGVKD. The CDR3 reads CATRTDTYEQYF. In nucleotides, the CDR3 is TGTGCCACGCGGACGGACACCTACGAGCAGTACTTC.

This chain joins TRBV4-3 and TRBJ1-2, with unresolved D. CDR3 length equals 15 residues. With 0 bases removed from V and 1 base from J, the gap between germline ends came to 9 bases. Germline lookup yields CDR1 LGHNA and CDR2 YSLEER. CDR3 amino acids: CASSQERGGNYGYTF. CDR3 nucleotides: TGCGCCAGCAGCCAAGAGCGGGGAGGTAACTATGGCTACACCTTC.

The chain employs TRBV28 and TRBJ2-7; weak D call: TRBD2 (6 bases). The CDR3 spans 15 residues. V was cut by 6 bases and J by 3 bases, with 18 bases left in between. CDR1 and CDR2 (germline): MDHEN, SYDVKM. CDR3: CASSRGAETLYEQYF. For the CDR3, the DNA is TGTGCCAGCAGCCGCGGGGCGGAGACGCTCTACGAGCAGTACTTC.